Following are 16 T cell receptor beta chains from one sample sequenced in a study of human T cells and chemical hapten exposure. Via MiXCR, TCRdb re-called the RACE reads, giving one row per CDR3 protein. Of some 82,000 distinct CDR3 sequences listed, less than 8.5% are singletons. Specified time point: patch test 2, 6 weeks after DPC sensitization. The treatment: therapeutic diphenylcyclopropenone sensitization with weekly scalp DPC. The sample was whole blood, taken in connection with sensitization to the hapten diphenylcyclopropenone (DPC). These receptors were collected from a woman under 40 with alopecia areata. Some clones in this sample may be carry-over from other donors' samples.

The DNA of the CDR3 is TGTGCCAGCAGCCTCCGGGGAAGTAATTCACCCCTCCACTTT. Translated, it gives CASSLRGSNSPLHF. The chain is built from TRBV14 and TRBJ1-6; D gene ambiguous. This CDR3 comprises 14 residues. Per the germline V gene, CDR1 is SGHDN and CDR2 is FVKESK. V gave up 4 bases and J gave up 6 bases, with 10 bases separating them.

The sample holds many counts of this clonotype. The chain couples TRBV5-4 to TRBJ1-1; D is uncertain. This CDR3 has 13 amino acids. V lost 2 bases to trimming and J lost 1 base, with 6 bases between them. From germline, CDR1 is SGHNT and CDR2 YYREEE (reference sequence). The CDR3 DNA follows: TGTGCCAGCAGCTTCCCACAGAACACTGAAGCTTTCTTT. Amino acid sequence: CASSFPQNTEAFF.

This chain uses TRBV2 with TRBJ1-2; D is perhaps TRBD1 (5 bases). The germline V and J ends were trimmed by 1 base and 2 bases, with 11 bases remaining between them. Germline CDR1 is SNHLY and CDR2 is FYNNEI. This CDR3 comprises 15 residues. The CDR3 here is CASSEVARENYGYTF. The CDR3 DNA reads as TGTGCCAGCAGTGAAGTCGCCAGGGAGAACTATGGCTACACCTTC.

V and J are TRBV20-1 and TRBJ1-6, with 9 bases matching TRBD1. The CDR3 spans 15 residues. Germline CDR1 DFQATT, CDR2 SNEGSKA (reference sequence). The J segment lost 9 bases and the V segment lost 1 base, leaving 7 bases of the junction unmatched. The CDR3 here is CSARGGDRESSPLHF. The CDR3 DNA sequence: TGCAGTGCTAGAGGGGGGGACAGGGAATCTTCACCCCTCCACTTT.

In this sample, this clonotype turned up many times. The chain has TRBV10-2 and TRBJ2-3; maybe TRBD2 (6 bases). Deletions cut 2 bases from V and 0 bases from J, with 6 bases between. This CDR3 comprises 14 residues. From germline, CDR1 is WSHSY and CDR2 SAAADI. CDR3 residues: CASSEGGSTDTQYF. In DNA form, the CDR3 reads TGCGCCAGCAGTGAGGGGGGGAGCACAGATACGCAGTATTTT.

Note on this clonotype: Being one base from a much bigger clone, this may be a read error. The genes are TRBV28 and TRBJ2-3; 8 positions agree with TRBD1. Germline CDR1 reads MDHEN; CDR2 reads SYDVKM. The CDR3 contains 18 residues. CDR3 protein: CASNPTRARGRFSDTKYF. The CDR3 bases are TGTGCCAGCAACCCGACCCGTGCCAGGGGGCGGTTTTCAGATACGAAGTATTTT.

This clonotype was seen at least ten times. The CDR3 sequence: CAWSVHRGGTGSNEQYF. In DNA, the CDR3 is TGTGCCTGGAGTGTCCACCGGGGTGGCACGGGGTCCAACGAGCAGTACTTC. The chain is built from TRBV30 and TRBJ2-7; weak D call: TRBD2 (5 bases). V was clipped by 0 bases and J by 5 bases, with 23 bases between them. The CDR3 is 17 amino acids. In germline, CDR1 is GTSNPN, CDR2 SVGIG (reference sequence).

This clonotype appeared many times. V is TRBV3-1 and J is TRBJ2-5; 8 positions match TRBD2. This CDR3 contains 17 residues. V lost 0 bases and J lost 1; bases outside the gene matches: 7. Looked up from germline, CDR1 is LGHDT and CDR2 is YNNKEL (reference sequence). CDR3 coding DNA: TGTGCCAGCAGCCAAGATGGGGTAGCGGGGTTCCAAGAGACCCAGTACTTC. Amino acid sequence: CASSQDGVAGFQETQYF.

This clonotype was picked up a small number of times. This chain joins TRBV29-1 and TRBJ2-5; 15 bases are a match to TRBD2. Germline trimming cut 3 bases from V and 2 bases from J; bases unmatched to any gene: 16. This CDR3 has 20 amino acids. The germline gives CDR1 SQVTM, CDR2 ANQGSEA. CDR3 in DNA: TGCAGCGTTGATGGGGACCCGGGACTAGCGGGGGGCGGAACGCAAGAGACCCAGTACTTC. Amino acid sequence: CSVDGDPGLAGGGTQETQYF.

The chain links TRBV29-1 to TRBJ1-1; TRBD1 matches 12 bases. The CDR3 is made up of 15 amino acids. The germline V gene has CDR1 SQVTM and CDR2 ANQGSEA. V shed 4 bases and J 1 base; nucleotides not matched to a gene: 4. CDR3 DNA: TGCAGCGTTGTGGGACAGGGGGCGGCGAACACTGAAGCTTTCTTT. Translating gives CSVVGQGAANTEAFF.

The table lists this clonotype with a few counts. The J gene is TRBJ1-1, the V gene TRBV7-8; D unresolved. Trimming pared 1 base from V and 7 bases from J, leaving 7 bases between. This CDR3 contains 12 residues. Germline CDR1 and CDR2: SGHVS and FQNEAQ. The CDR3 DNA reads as TGTGCCAGCAGCTTAGTAAAGGGTGAAGCTTTCTTT. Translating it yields CASSLVKGEAFF.

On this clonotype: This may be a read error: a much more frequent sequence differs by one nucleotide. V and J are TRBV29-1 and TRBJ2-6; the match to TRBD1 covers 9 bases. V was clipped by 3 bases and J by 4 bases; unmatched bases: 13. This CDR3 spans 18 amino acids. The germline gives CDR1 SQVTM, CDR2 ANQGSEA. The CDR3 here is CSVDGDREGRGGANVLTF. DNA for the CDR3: TGCAGCGTTGACGGGGACAGGGAGGGACGCGGCGGGGCCAACGTCCTGACTTTC.

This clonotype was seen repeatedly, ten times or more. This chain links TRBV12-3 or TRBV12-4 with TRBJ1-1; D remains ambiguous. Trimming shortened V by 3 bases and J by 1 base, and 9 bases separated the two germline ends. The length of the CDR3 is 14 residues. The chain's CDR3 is CASSFDASNTEAFF. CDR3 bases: TGTGCCAGCAGTTTCGACGCATCGAACACTGAAGCTTTCTTT.

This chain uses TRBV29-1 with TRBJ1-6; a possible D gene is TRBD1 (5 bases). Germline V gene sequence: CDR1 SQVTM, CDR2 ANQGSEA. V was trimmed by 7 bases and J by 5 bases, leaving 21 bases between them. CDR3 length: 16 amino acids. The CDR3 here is CSADMTRDVDNSPLHF. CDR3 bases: TGCAGCGCAGACATGACCCGGGACGTCGATAATTCACCCCTCCACTTT.

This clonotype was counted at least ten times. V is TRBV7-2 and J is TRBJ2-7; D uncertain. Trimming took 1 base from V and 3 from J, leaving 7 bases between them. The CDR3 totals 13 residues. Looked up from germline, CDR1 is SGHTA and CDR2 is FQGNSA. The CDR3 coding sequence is TGTGCCAGCAGCTTAGGTCAGATCTACGAGCAGTACTTC. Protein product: CASSLGQIYEQYF.

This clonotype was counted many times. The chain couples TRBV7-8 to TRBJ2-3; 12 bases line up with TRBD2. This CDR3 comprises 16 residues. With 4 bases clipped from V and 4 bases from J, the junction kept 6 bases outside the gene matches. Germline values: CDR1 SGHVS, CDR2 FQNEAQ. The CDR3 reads CASSSSGGAAPDTQYF. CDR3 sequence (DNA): TGTGCCAGCAGCTCTAGCGGGGGGGCCGCTCCAGATACGCAGTATTTT.